This entry concerns a single T cell receptor (beta chain). Its antigen specificity is not known. Base qualities are not at hand, and no much larger clone is one base apart. From the cysteine through the phenylalanine, the CDR3 covers 15 amino acids. Only the CDR3 portion is preserved as DNA: 45 bases, with reading frame beginning at the first base. Trimming costs V 0 bases and J 7 bases, and their ends lie 12 bases apart. The germline V gene gives CDR1 as ENHRY and CDR2 as SYGVKD. Each collaborating institution followed its own protocols to collect whole blood in K2EDTA tubes. For TCRbeta analysis, collaborators shipped samples as frozen whole blood, isolated PBMCs, or DNA extracted from either of those sample types. This sample was taken from a study of blood T cell repertoires in COVID-19 (dated by TCRdb to the early 2020s). For the wider study: Samples covering the acute and convalescent phases of COVID-19 were provided by collaborators in the United States, Italy and Spain. Where available, HLA class I and class II types were taken from metadata supplied by the sample provider and were not determined by assay-based typing. The repertoires were released in a freely available public database intended as a resource for research on the immune response to SARS-CoV-2. The material from the prospective study consisted of cDNA or gDNA derived from T cells, B-cell-depleted T cells, or PBMCs. Samples came from the ongoing ImmuneRACE study (first 160 participants) plus 1,254 subjects from 6 global collaborators. The sample metadata nearly always contained a de-identified subject ID, COVID-19 status, age in years and sex. Deeply sampled blood TCRbeta repertoires from subjects exposed to, actively infected with, or recovered from COVID-19 were included in the dataset.

The investigation overall reported the following: Clinical and demographic metadata were provided uncurated, with the amount varying by source and participant.

TCRbeta CDR3 regions were amplified from genomic DNA using the immunoSEQ Assay, a bias-controlled multiplex PCR. Concerning the study's data processing: Within the assay, amplification of reference gene primers was used to estimate how many nucleated cells each sample contained. To quantify the absolute abundance of each unique TCRbeta CDR3 rearrangement, sequence reads were collapsed and filtered. For each sample, productive Simpson clonality was calculated as the square root of Simpson's diversity index across productive rearrangements. What TCRdb holds here is the immuneACCESS table cut down to in-frame rearrangements. Part of the clones is not present; checked against another copy, under half of the missing clones reflect an unresolved V gene, and the others are unexplained. The DNA was the basis for D and trimming; V, J and clone size are from that table. The sample table records about 76,000 clones; approximately 86% of these occur just once. The biggest ten clones account for about a sixth of the sample.

The sample consisted of peripheral blood. The chain is encoded by TRBV10-3 joined to TRBJ1-4; perhaps TRBD1 is the D gene, with 5 bases matching. The clonotype originates from a human donor in a cohort sampled during active COVID-19. The CDR3 here reads CAISESQGGSEKLFF. The DNA sequence is given as TGTGCCATCAGTGAGTCCCAGGGAGGTAGTGAAAAACTGTTTTTT.